The rows below give T cell receptor beta chains drawn from one sample of a study of blood T cells in healthy people across ages. TCRdb re-called the 5' RACE reads with MiXCR, one entry per CDR3 protein. The profile shows over 1,200,000 distinct CDR3 sequences, around 59% of them singletons. Input material: blood. The origin of the receptors is a man between 18 and 35 years old in good health. CDR3s include the opening cysteine and the closing phenylalanine or tryptophan. The D gene is left open where the match is weak. Size values are once, few and many counts, or a class for expanded clones, and some rows have none.

D gene	V gene	clone size	J gene	CDR3 protein	CDR3 DNA
NA	TRBV6-2/TRBV6-3	NA	TRBJ2-7	CASRNDGTLGQYF	TGTGCCAGCAGGAACGACGGGACTCTTGGGCAGTACTTC
NA	TRBV11-2	few	TRBJ2-1	CASSLGHLGGNEQFF	TGTGCCAGCAGCTTAGGTCACTTAGGGGGTAATGAGCAGTTCTTC
NA	TRBV30	NA	TRBJ2-1	CAWREDRTRSYNEQFF	TGTGCCTGGAGGGAGGACCGCACACGCTCCTACAATGAGCAGTTCTTC
TRBD1	TRBV27	NA	TRBJ1-2	CASSFDRDHLYGYTF	TGTGCCAGCAGTTTTGACAGGGACCACCTCTATGGCTACACCTTC
NA	TRBV20-1	NA	TRBJ1-2	CSARGDTTGYTF	TGCAGTGCTCGAGGGGATACCACGGGCTACACCTTC
TRBD2	TRBV15	NA	TRBJ2-1	CATSRASGRAFYNEQFF	TGTGCCACCAGCAGAGCTAGCGGGAGGGCCTTCTACAATGAGCAGTTCTTC
NA	TRBV12-3/TRBV12-4	few	TRBJ2-2	CASKPREIGELFF	TGTGCCAGCAAGCCGCGGGAAATCGGGGAGCTGTTTTTT
TRBD1	TRBV15	NA	TRBJ2-7	CATSSEYGDSAYEQYF	TGTGCCACCAGCAGCGAGTATGGGGACAGCGCCTACGAGCAGTACTTC
TRBD2	TRBV25-1	NA	TRBJ2-2	CATGTSVTGELFF	TGTGCCACTGGGACTAGCGTCACCGGGGAGCTGTTTTTT
TRBD1	TRBV6-5	NA	TRBJ1-5	CASSSKTGVGNQPQHF	TGTGCCAGCAGTTCCAAGACAGGGGTTGGCAATCAGCCCCAGCATTTT
NA	TRBV4-2	NA	TRBJ2-1	CASSPEGGYNEQFF	TGTGCCAGCAGCCCAGAAGGCGGCTACAATGAGCAGTTCTTC
TRBD1	TRBV5-5	NA	TRBJ2-5	CANSKGTVQETQYF	TGTGCCAACAGCAAAGGGACAGTCCAAGAGACCCAGTACTTC
TRBD1	TRBV4-1	NA	TRBJ2-4	CASSLGQGANIQYF	TGCGCCAGCAGCCTAGGACAGGGCGCGAACATTCAGTACTTC
NA	TRBV6-5	NA	TRBJ2-3	CASSPALDSTDTQYF	TGTGCCAGCAGCCCAGCACTAGATAGCACAGATACGCAGTATTTT
TRBD1	TRBV4-1	NA	TRBJ1-5	CASSHGQGKGSNQPQHF	TGCGCCAGCAGCCACGGACAGGGAAAGGGCAGCAATCAGCCCCAGCATTTT
TRBD2	TRBV12-3/TRBV12-4	NA	TRBJ2-7	CASSLGTSVDYEQYF	TGTGCCAGCAGTTTGGGGACTAGCGTCGACTACGAGCAGTACTTC
NA	TRBV3-1	NA	TRBJ2-3	CASSQPQGTQYF	TGTGCCAGCAGCCAGCCTCAGGGGACGCAGTATTTT
NA	TRBV4-1	NA	TRBJ1-5	CASSQDTGLGQPQHF	TGCGCCAGCAGCCAAGACACAGGATTGGGTCAGCCCCAGCATTTT
NA	TRBV7-2	NA	TRBJ1-6	CASSSRWGQYSSSPLHF	TGTGCCAGCAGCTCACGATGGGGGCAGTACTCTTCATCACCCCTCCACTTT
NA	TRBV28	NA	TRBJ1-2	CASTTRTARLGYTF	TGTGCCAGCACCACGCGGACAGCCCGTCTCGGCTACACCTTC
NA	TRBV4-2	NA	TRBJ1-1	CASSQGFGGPGTEAFF	TGTGCCAGCAGCCAAGGTTTTGGTGGGCCGGGCACTGAAGCTTTCTTT
TRBD2	TRBV27	NA	TRBJ2-3	CASSLVRASGRGDTQYF	TGTGCCAGCAGTTTAGTACGTGCGAGCGGGAGGGGAGATACGCAGTATTTT
TRBD2	TRBV20-1	NA	TRBJ2-1	CSASWDYETQFF	TGCAGTGCTAGTTGGGACTATGAGACCCAGTTCTTC
TRBD1	TRBV7-2	NA	TRBJ2-7	CASSLRSSNRGSGDFEQYF	TGTGCCAGCAGCTTAAGGTCATCGAACAGGGGTTCGGGTGACTTCGAGCAGTACTTC
TRBD1	TRBV27	few	TRBJ1-2	CASSRDRGFYGYTF	TGTGCCAGCAGTAGGGACAGGGGCTTCTATGGCTACACCTTC
NA	TRBV29-1	few	TRBJ2-7	CSVRWPTYEQYF	TGCAGCGTGCGGTGGCCTACCTACGAGCAGTACTTC
TRBD1	TRBV5-5	few	TRBJ2-7	CASSYEDRTYEQYF	TGTGCCAGCAGCTACGAGGACAGGACCTACGAGCAGTACTTC
NA	TRBV4-3	few	TRBJ2-3	CASSPSRVTENTDTQYF	TGCGCCAGCAGCCCCAGTAGGGTGACAGAGAACACAGATACGCAGTATTTT
NA	TRBV20-1	NA	TRBJ2-7	CSARDPQGIGIYNEQYF	TGCAGTGCTAGAGATCCCCAGGGGATAGGAATTTACAATGAGCAGTACTTC
NA	TRBV12-5	NA	TRBJ2-7	CASGLVPLLTGRYEQYF	TGTGCTAGTGGTTTGGTACCCCTTCTGACAGGGAGGTACGAGCAGTACTTC
NA	TRBV5-1	few	TRBJ1-2	CASSPGRLLDYGYTF	TGCGCCAGCAGCCCCGGACGGCTGCTGGACTATGGCTACACCTTC
TRBD2	TRBV4-1	NA	TRBJ2-7	CASSQVVQTSGSGHEQYF	TGCGCCAGCAGCCAGGTAGTCCAAACTAGCGGGAGTGGGCACGAGCAGTACTTC
NA	TRBV5-1	NA	TRBJ2-1	CASSFNREGTVTSEQFF	TGCGCCAGCAGCTTTAATAGGGAAGGGACTGTAACCAGTGAGCAGTTCTTC
NA	TRBV7-2	few	TRBJ2-6	CASSSPPANVLTF	TGTGCCAGCAGCTCGCCGCCCGCCAACGTCCTGACTTTC
NA	TRBV6-5	few	TRBJ2-7	CASSYSQGHSSEQYF	TGTGCCAGCAGTTACTCGCAGGGACACTCCTCTGAGCAGTACTTC
NA	TRBV28	NA	TRBJ2-7	CASRDFLNEQYF	TGTGCCAGCAGGGACTTCTTGAACGAGCAGTACTTC